One sample yielded the 12 T cell receptor beta chains listed below, sequenced in a study of shared clonotypes between healthy human individuals. Clones were read by immunoSEQ multiplex PCR, and TCRdb kept only the in-frame ones, dropping some. The sample contains about 800,000 clones, approximately 97% of which appear only once. As defined, naive CD8 cells were CD45RO-negative and positively selected for CCR7, with terminally differentiated effector memory CD45RA+ cells excluded. Sample: naive CD8+ T cells sorted from blood. Receptors originate from a man aged 30 to 45 in good health.

The chain recombines TRBV5-8 with TRBJ2-5; 7 bases align to TRBD1. J gave up 5 bases and V 1 base, and 17 bases lay outside the gene matches. Germline CDR1 reads SGHTS; CDR2 reads YDEGEE. The CDR3 length is 18 residues. CDR3 nucleotide sequence: TGTGCCAGCAGCTTGAGGGGGCGGCTTCGCAGCAAGGGGGAGACCCAGTACTTC. Translating gives CASSLRGRLRSKGETQYF.

The V and J genes are TRBV5-1 and TRBJ2-7; D is perhaps TRBD1 (6 bases). CDR3 size: 13 residues. V lost 4 bases to trimming and J lost 5 bases, with 13 bases between them. CDR1 is SGHRS, CDR2 YFSETQ, per germline. The CDR3 DNA is TGCGCCAGCAGCCCTACCTACAGGGACGAGCAGTACTTC. Residues: CASSPTYRDEQYF.

The chain has TRBV5-1 and TRBJ1-3; no definite D call. The V end lost 0 bases, the J end lost 0 bases, and 7 bases lay between the germline ends. CDR1 is SGHRS, CDR2 YFSETQ, per germline. The CDR3 is made up of 15 amino acids. This chain's CDR3 is CASSLAEVSGNTIYF. The CDR3 nucleotides read TGCGCCAGCAGCTTGGCTGAGGTCTCTGGAAACACCATATATTTT.

This clone showed up just a few times. V and J are TRBV19 and TRBJ2-5, with a possible D match to TRBD1 (6 bases). There are 13 residues in the CDR3. Germline values: CDR1 LNHDA, CDR2 SQIVND (reference sequence). V was trimmed by 6 bases and J by 7 bases, leaving 15 bases between them. The CDR3 sequence is CASSNAGVRTQYF. The CDR3 DNA reads TGTGCCAGTAGCAACGCAGGGGTGCGGACCCAGTACTTC.

This sequence joins TRBV27 and TRBJ2-3; possibly TRBD2 for D (6 bases). Germline CDR1 is MNHEY and CDR2 is SMNVEV (reference sequence). Between the trimmed V and J ends, which lost 3 bases and 5 bases, there was a span of 15 bases. This CDR3 region has 15 residues. CDR3 coding DNA: TGTGCCAGCAGTTTTTCACCGGGAGAGCGAGATACGCAGTATTTT. The encoded protein is CASSFSPGERDTQYF.

This chain joins TRBV7-8 and TRBJ1-1; maybe TRBD1 (6 bases). V was clipped by 9 bases and J by 1 base, with 18 bases between them. This CDR3 comprises 15 residues. Germline CDR1 and CDR2: SGHVS and FQNEAQ. CDR3 nucleotides: TGTGCCAGTGCCCCCCCGGGGGGCCGGAACACTGAAGCTTTCTTT. Its protein product is CASAPPGGRNTEAFF.

This chain links TRBV7-6 with TRBJ2-1; 7 nucleotides agree with TRBD1. With 1 base clipped from V and 5 bases from J, the junction kept 5 bases outside the gene matches. This CDR3 comprises 15 residues. Germline-derived CDR1 and CDR2 are SGHVS and FNYEAQ. In nucleotides, the CDR3 is TGTGCCAGCAGCTTAGGGACAGGCCTCAACAATGAGCAGTTCTTC. This encodes CASSLGTGLNNEQFF.

Details on this clone: The sample holds other DNA sequences that translate to the same CDR3. The chain has TRBV7-9 and TRBJ2-7, with D unresolved. Trimming left V 5 bases short and J 3 bases short, with 5 bases between. The CDR3 extends over 11 amino acids. Looked up from germline, CDR1 is SEHNR and CDR2 is FQNEAQ (reference sequence). The CDR3 DNA follows: TGTGCCAGCAGCCCTGGCTACGAGCAGTACTTC. This encodes CASSPGYEQYF.

The chain recombines TRBV10-1 with TRBJ2-7, with TRBD1 identical over 12 bases. Germline V lookup: CDR1 WNHNN, CDR2 SYGVQD (reference sequence). The CDR3 is 16 amino acids. J was trimmed by 3 bases and V by 0 bases; bases with no gene match: 3. DNA of the CDR3: TGCGCCAGCAGTGAGTCAGGGACAGGGGGCCTCTACGAGCAGTACTTC. This sequence encodes CASSESGTGGLYEQYF.

The chain employs TRBV29-1 and TRBJ2-7; D ambiguous. Trimming shortened V by 7 bases and J by 0 bases, and 10 bases separated the two germline ends. Germline values: CDR1 SQVTM, CDR2 ANQGSEA. The length of the CDR3 is 12 residues. The CDR3 sequence: CSAAESSYEQYF. In nucleotides, the CDR3 is TGCAGCGCCGCTGAAAGCTCCTACGAGCAGTACTTC.

The CDR3 loop is CASSHRQGSSEAFF. For the CDR3, the DNA is TGTGCCAGCAGTCATCGACAGGGTTCTTCTGAAGCTTTCTTT. V is TRBV11-3 and J is TRBJ1-1; 7 nucleotides match TRBD1. Trimming cost V 6 bases and J 6 bases; bases outside gene matches: 10. This CDR3 has 14 residues. The V gene's germline CDR1 is SGHNT and CDR2 YENEEA.

The chain links TRBV28 to TRBJ2-1; D possibly corresponds to TRBD1 (6 bases). Germline V gives CDR1 MDHEN, CDR2 SYDVKM. The CDR3 is made up of 16 amino acids. Trimming took off 8 bases at V and 7 bases at J, with 24 bases between the two ends. CDR3 in DNA: TGTGCCAGCCCCCCTCCCCTCACAGGGAACGGTAATGAGCAGTTCTTC. This gives the protein CASPPPLTGNGNEQFF.